The clone carrying this TCR beta chain has a count of ten or more. The antigen remains unidentified. This entry comes from a study of T cells in Graves' hyperthyroidism and ophthalmopathy. Study-level results: A 13 V-J signature model discriminated ophthalmopathy versus stable hyperthyroidism. Most thyroid clonotypes that were expanded above 0.001 also turned up in blood.

The CDR3 has 12 residues. Trimming cost V 3 bases and J 5 bases, with 10 bases left between them. Germline-derived CDR1 and CDR2 are SQVTM and ANQGSEA. The TCR beta CDR3 regions underwent amplification using RNA transcripts as the source. The TCR CDR3 was amplified in a first-round RT-PCR using the HTBI primer set. TCRdb re-analysed the multiplex PCR reads in MiXCR, keeping a single row per CDR3 protein. The sample holds some 350,000 distinct CDR3 sequences, 19% seen once. The chain combines TRBV29-1 with TRBJ1-1; D uncertain. The sequence came from a young woman with Graves' hyperthyroidism. Sequenced sample: blood. The CDR3 loop reads CSVDDLVTEAFF. The CDR3 nucleotides read TGCAGCGTTGATGATCTAGTTACTGAAGCTTTCTTT. The full variable domain, rest sourced from reference TRBV29-1 and TRBJ1-1, is SAVISQKPSRDICQRGTSLTIQCQVDSQVTMMFWYRQQPGQSLTLIATANQGSEATYESGFVIDKFPISRPNLTFSTLTVSNMSPEDSSIYLCSVDDLVTEAFFGQGTRLTVV.